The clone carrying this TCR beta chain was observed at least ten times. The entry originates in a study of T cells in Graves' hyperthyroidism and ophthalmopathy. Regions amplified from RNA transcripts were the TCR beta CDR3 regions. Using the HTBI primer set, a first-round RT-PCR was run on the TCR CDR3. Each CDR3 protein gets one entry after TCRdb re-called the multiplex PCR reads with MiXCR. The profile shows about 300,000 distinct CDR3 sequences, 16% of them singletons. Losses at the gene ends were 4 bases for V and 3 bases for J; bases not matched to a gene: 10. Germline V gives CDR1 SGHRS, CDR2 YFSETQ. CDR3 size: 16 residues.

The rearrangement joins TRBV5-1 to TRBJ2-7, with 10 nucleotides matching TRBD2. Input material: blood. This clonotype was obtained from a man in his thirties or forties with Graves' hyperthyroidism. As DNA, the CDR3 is TGCGCCAGCAGCCCGGGTGGGACTAGCGTCGGCTACGAGCAGTACTTC. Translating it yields CASSPGGTSVGYEQYF. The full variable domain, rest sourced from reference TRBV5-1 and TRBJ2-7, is KAGVTQTPRYLIKTRGQQVTLSCSPISGHRSVSWYQQTPGQGLQFLFEYFSETQRNKGNFPGRFSGRQFSNSRSEMNVSTLELGDSALYLCASSPGGTSVGYEQYFGPGTRLTVT.